The sequence of this T cell receptor beta chain was determined in a study of neurological immune-mediated disorders. Study findings and constraints: Because no CDR3 amino acid sequences were shared across subjects by expanded clones, private repertoires were suggested in all groups. HTLV-1-associated myelopathy had the most TCR clonal expansion, while multiple sclerosis had the least, a level that fell below healthy controls.

Synthesis of cDNA was performed by 5'RACE using 10-nucleotide random UMIs. A single run covered 15-18 subjects with over 200 million TCR-beta sequences. TCRdb independently ran MiXCR on the 5' RACE reads; one entry per CDR3 protein. The sample lists 40,000 or so distinct CDR3 sequences, roughly 12% occurring once. This clonotype was recorded at least ten times. The antigen is unknown. Noted time point: longitudinal time-point 3. The CDR3 runs 14 residues. The V gene's germline CDR1 is SGHKS and CDR2 YYEKEE (reference sequence). The J segment lost 7 bases and the V segment lost 3 bases, leaving 5 bases of the junction unmatched.

The sequence was collected from a man aged 25 to 40 in good health. Sequenced input: PBMCs. The rearrangement uses TRBV5-5 and TRBJ1-5, with 9 bases aligning to TRBD1. The CDR3 nucleotides are TGTGCCAGCAGCTCGGACAGGGGAGTACAGCCCCAGCATTTT. Translating gives CASSSDRGVQPQHF.